One and the same sample provided the 3 T cell receptor beta chains below, sequenced in a study of graft-versus-host responses after intestinal transplantation. No antigen has been assigned to these receptors. Clones were read by immunoSEQ multiplex PCR, and TCRdb kept only the in-frame ones, dropping some. The sample gives about 120,000 clones, around 95% of which show up once; over 2.5% is in the top ten. Sample: unstimulated CD8+ T cells sorted from spleen or lymph node cells, taken before intestinal transplant. The receptors come from a human donor who received an intestinal transplant.

A word on this clone: Other DNA variants within this sample encode the same CDR3. The chain uses TRBV9 and TRBJ2-7; TRBD1 is a possible D gene (6 bases). CDR1 and CDR2 from the germline V gene are SGDLS and YYNGEE. Trimming left V 0 bases short and J 1 base short, with 8 bases between. The CDR3 spans 14 residues. The CDR3 reads CASSVEDRSYEQYF. In DNA form, the CDR3 reads TGTGCCAGCAGCGTAGAGGACAGATCCTACGAGCAGTACTTC.

The chain carries TRBV7-9 and TRBJ1-1; a weak D match, TRBD1 (5 bases). This CDR3 has 11 residues. The germline CDR1 and CDR2 sequences are SEHNR and FQNEAQ (reference sequence). Trimming pared 5 bases from V and 7 bases from J, leaving 8 bases between. CDR3 DNA sequence: TGTGCCAGCAGCCTACAGGTTGAAGCTTTCTTT. It is translated as CASSLQVEAFF.

CDR3 coding DNA: TGTGCCAGCAGTTACGGCTCTAAAGAGACCCAGTACTTC. Its translation is CASSYGSKETQYF. The genes are TRBV6-6 and TRBJ2-5, with no clear D. The CDR3 extends over 13 amino acids. V lost 2 bases to trimming and J lost 3 bases, with 7 bases between them. Germline assignment: CDR1 MNHNY and CDR2 SVGAGI (reference sequence).